Below, 4 T cell receptor beta chains from the same sample are listed, as sequenced in a study of blood T cells in healthy people across ages. Then a second PCR, running roughly 6 to 12 cycles, was carried out with a sample-barcoded 5' primer and a J-beta primer mix. Each CDR3 protein gets one entry after TCRdb re-called the 5' RACE reads with MiXCR. This repertoire shows some 940,000 distinct CDR3 sequences, under 35% found once; its top ten account for roughly a tenth. These data were also reused for a study on T cells of mothers and their children.

Sequencing input: blood. The origin of the receptors is a woman between 40 and 50 years old in good health.

As DNA, the CDR3 is TGCAGCGCCGGCGAGCGGGGGCAACGGGAAGATACGCAGTATTTT. Its protein product is CSAGERGQREDTQYF. The rearrangement links TRBV29-1 to TRBJ2-3, with 8 positions matching TRBD2. The CDR3 is 15 residues long. The trim removed 7 bases at V and 5 bases at J, leaving 14 bases unmatched. CDR1 and CDR2 (germline): SQVTM, ANQGSEA.

In its sample, this clonotype was seen a few times. The rearrangement links TRBV6-6 to TRBJ2-1; D gene uncertain. CDR3 length equals 12 residues. V dropped 3 bases and J dropped 10 bases, with 10 bases sitting between them. The germline CDR1 and CDR2 sequences are MNHNY and SVGAGI (reference sequence). CDR3 DNA: TGTGCCAGCAGTTATCTTTCGTACGAGCAGTTCTTC. This sequence encodes CASSYLSYEQFF.

The V call is TRBV18, the J call TRBJ1-5, with TRBD1 matching over 7 bases. V gave up 5 bases and J gave up 0 bases; unmatched junction bases: 4. CDR1 and CDR2 (germline): KGHSH, LQKENI. The CDR3 is made up of 15 amino acids. This CDR3 reads CASSGTAYSNQPQHF. In DNA form, the CDR3 reads TGTGCCAGCTCAGGGACAGCGTATAGCAATCAGCCCCAGCATTTT. The entire variable domain, with the rest obtained from reference TRBV18 and TRBJ1-5, is as follows: NAGVMQNPRHLVRRRGQEARLRCSPMKGHSHVYWYRQLPEEGLKFMVYLQKENIIDESGMPKERFSAEFPKEGPSILRIQQVVRGDSAAYFCASSGTAYSNQPQHFGDGTRLSIL.

Comments on this clonotype: Mismatch with germline at one junction end may stem from a read error. The chain has TRBV7-8 and TRBJ1-2, with D tentatively TRBD1 (6 bases). Per germline, CDR1 SGHVS and CDR2 FQNEAQ. The CDR3 spans 13 residues. CDR3 sequence reads: CASSHRENYSYTF. CDR3 coding DNA: TGTGCCAGCAGCCACAGGGAGAACTATAGCTACACCTTC. The whole variable domain, remainder taken from reference TRBV7-8 and TRBJ1-2, is GAGVSQSPRYKVAKRGQDVALRCDPISGHVSLFWYQQALGQGPEFLTYFQNEAQLDKSGLPSDRFFAERPEGSVSTLKIQRTQQEDSAVYLCASSHRENYSYTFGSGTRLTVV.